Presented here are 20 T cell receptor beta chains from one specimen sequenced in a study of blood T cell repertoires in COVID-19. Data came from immunoSEQ multiplex PCR; TCRdb stores just in-frame clones and leaves some out. The repertoire has 360,000 or so clones, roughly 86% of them found once; the top ten carry 1.5% to 2%. The source material was PBMCs or T cells enriched from blood (not recorded which). The receptor set was obtained from a young woman who had recovered from COVID-19.

The chain combines TRBV11-3 with TRBJ2-1; 7 nucleotides match TRBD2. J was trimmed by 8 bases and V by 0 bases; bases with no gene match: 16. Germline CDR1 is SGHNT and CDR2 is YENEEA. CDR3 length equals 18 residues. CDR3 bases: TGTGCCAGCAGCTTAGACTCTGCGGGAGTAGGGGCCTTCGATGAGCAGTTCTTC. Its protein product is CASSLDSAGVGAFDEQFF.

V usage is TRBV6-4 and J usage is TRBJ2-1; 10 bases line up with TRBD2. V lost 2 bases, J lost 8 bases, and 6 bases stayed unmatched. This CDR3 has 15 residues. The germline V gene encodes CDR1 MRHNA and CDR2 SNTAGT. The CDR3 sequence is CASSDIAGGRYEQFF. CDR3 nucleotides: TGTGCCAGCAGTGACATAGCGGGGGGCAGATATGAGCAGTTCTTC.

V and J are TRBV7-2 and TRBJ2-7; tentative D call: TRBD1 (5 bases). The CDR3 loop spans 14 amino acids. The germline V gene has CDR1 SGHTA and CDR2 FQGNSA. V lost 1 base and J lost 2, with 9 bases in between. CDR3 residues: CASSLGQGTYEQYF. The CDR3, as DNA: TGTGCCAGCAGCTTAGGGCAGGGCACCTACGAGCAGTACTTC.

This chain connects TRBV13 to TRBJ1-1; 7 bases are a match to TRBD1. Germline values: CDR1 PRHDT, CDR2 FYEKMQ (reference sequence). The CDR3 is 16 residues long. The V and J ends lost 5 bases and 0 bases, in that order; junction bases with no gene match: 9. The CDR3 region is CASSLFPGGMNTEAFF. The CDR3, as DNA: TGTGCCAGCAGCCTATTCCCAGGGGGGATGAACACTGAAGCTTTCTTT.

Only one count was recorded for this clone. This chain connects TRBV29-1 to TRBJ2-1, with a possible D match to TRBD2 (6 bases). V was trimmed by 1 base and J by 3 bases, leaving 10 bases between them. Germline CDR1 SQVTM, CDR2 ANQGSEA. The CDR3 has 14 residues. The CDR3 here is CSVEGRLVYNEQFF. The CDR3 DNA reads TGCAGCGTTGAAGGGCGACTAGTCTACAATGAGCAGTTCTTC.

This chain connects TRBV19 to TRBJ1-5; possibly TRBD1 for D (5 bases). CDR1 and CDR2 from the germline V gene are LNHDA and SQIVND (reference sequence). V shed 5 bases and J shed 5 bases, with 7 bases lying between them. The CDR3 runs to 12 residues. Here the CDR3 DNA reads TGTGCCAGTAGTCAGGGTTATCAGCCCCAGCATTTT. It translates to CASSQGYQPQHF.

V gene TRBV3-1 (or the pseudogene TRBV3-2) combines with J gene TRBJ1-1; TRBD1 agrees at 10 bases. The CDR3 covers 17 residues. The J segment lost 6 bases and the V segment lost 4 bases, leaving 14 bases of the junction unmatched. In germline, CDR1 is LGHDT, CDR2 YNNKEL (reference sequence). The CDR3 DNA sequence: TGTGCCAGCAGCCGATACGGTCGGGGACAGGGGAGGCCTGAAGCTTTCTTT. Translated: CASSRYGRGQGRPEAFF.

V usage is TRBV11-3 and J usage is TRBJ2-5, with D possibly matching TRBD2 (6 bases). The CDR3 is made up of 16 amino acids. Germline lookup yields CDR1 SGHNT and CDR2 YENEEA. V lost 0 bases, J lost 7 bases, and 18 bases lay in between. In DNA form, the CDR3 reads TGTGCCAGCAGCTTAGATACGGGGATCTTGGGGGGGACCCAGTACTTC. Protein sequence: CASSLDTGILGGTQYF.

V and J are TRBV19 and TRBJ2-7; D is perhaps TRBD1 (5 bases). CDR3 length equals 14 residues. The germline CDR1 and CDR2 sequences are LNHDA and SQIVND (reference sequence). The V end lost 5 bases, the J end lost 3 bases, and 14 bases lay between the germline ends. As DNA, the CDR3 is TGTGCCAGTAGTTATGGGGCTGGAAGCTACGAGCAGTACTTC. Protein product: CASSYGAGSYEQYF.

The chain couples TRBV2 to TRBJ1-5; D remains unclear. V lost 2 bases and J 9 bases, leaving 17 bases between the germline ends. Germline CDR1 SNHLY, CDR2 FYNNEI. The length of the CDR3 is 15 residues. Here the CDR3 reads CASSELASGLTPQHF. The CDR3 nucleotides are TGTGCCAGCAGTGAATTGGCGTCCGGGTTGACGCCCCAGCATTTT.

The chain joins TRBV5-4 to TRBJ1-4; D is unclear. V was cut by 2 bases and J by 0 bases, with 14 bases left in between. The CDR3 is 17 amino acids. CDR1 and CDR2 (germline): SGHNT, YYREEE (reference sequence). The CDR3 DNA reads as TGTGCCAGCAGCTTCGGAGGGTCACCCGCAACTAATGAAAAACTGTTTTTT. Translation: CASSFGGSPATNEKLFF. The entire variable domain, with the rest obtained from reference TRBV5-4 and TRBJ1-4, is as follows: ETGVTQSPTHLIKTRGQQVTLRCSSQSGHNTVSWYQQALGQGPQFIFQYYREEENGRGNFPPRFSGLQFPNYSSELNVNALELDDSALYLCASSFGGSPATNEKLFFGSGTQLSVL.

The J gene is TRBJ1-5, the V gene TRBV28; D remains ambiguous. Germline CDR1 is MDHEN and CDR2 is SYDVKM. V dropped 2 bases and J dropped 9 bases, with 14 bases sitting between them. The CDR3 is made up of 14 amino acids. CDR3 bases: TGTGCCAGCAGTTTAGTATCACGGGTTAGGCCCCAGCATTTT. Its translation: CASSLVSRVRPQHF.

This clone was seen a single time. The chain recombines TRBV6-5 with TRBJ2-7; 8 bases match TRBD2. This CDR3 comprises 15 residues. CDR1 is MNHEY and CDR2 is SVGAGI in the germline V gene. Trimming removed 6 bases from V and 6 bases from J; junction bases left unmatched: 13. In DNA form, the CDR3 reads TGTGCCAGCAGGGGGGGTAGCGGGAACCCCCTCGAGCAGTACTTC. It specifies CASRGGSGNPLEQYF.

J is TRBJ1-5 and V is TRBV4-1; D is perhaps TRBD1 (5 bases). The CDR3 loop spans 17 amino acids. Trimming took off 0 bases at V and 2 bases at J, with 14 bases between the two ends. Germline V lookup: CDR1 MGHRA, CDR2 YSYEKL. CDR3 nucleotide sequence: TGCGCCAGCAGCCAAGATAGAGTGGGGGGAGGCAATCAGCCCCAGCATTTT. It codes for CASSQDRVGGGNQPQHF.

The rearrangement joins TRBV19 to TRBJ1-6; D gene unclear. Germline V lookup: CDR1 LNHDA, CDR2 SQIVND (reference sequence). The CDR3 is 16 residues long. V lost 6 bases to trimming and J lost 7 bases, with 19 bases between them. The CDR3 loop reads CASSAETGPGNSPLHF. CDR3 nucleotide sequence: TGTGCCAGTAGCGCGGAGACTGGTCCGGGGAATTCACCCCTCCACTTT.

The V gene is TRBV9, the J gene TRBJ1-3; D is uncertain. Germline CDR1 is SGDLS and CDR2 is YYNGEE. V lost 7 bases and J lost 0, with 14 bases in between. This CDR3 has 15 residues. CDR3: CASSSQPGSGNTIYF. In DNA, the CDR3 is TGTGCCAGCTCCTCCCAACCCGGCTCTGGAAACACCATATATTTT.

The CDR3 DNA is TGCGCCAGCAGCTTCTGGGCCGGGACAGGAGAAAAACTGTTTTTT. It is translated as CASSFWAGTGEKLFF. This sequence joins TRBV5-1 and TRBJ1-4; 8 bases fit TRBD1. The V and J ends lost 2 bases and 8 bases, in that order; junction bases with no gene match: 8. The germline V gene has CDR1 SGHRS and CDR2 YFSETQ. This CDR3 comprises 15 residues.

The chain carries TRBV19 and TRBJ2-7; 7 bases match TRBD2. Germline trimming cut 5 bases from V and 7 bases from J; bases unmatched to any gene: 5. Germline assignment: CDR1 LNHDA and CDR2 SQIVND (reference sequence). This CDR3 comprises 12 residues. CDR3 bases: TGTGCCAGTAGTGATCCGGGACTAGAGCAGTACTTC. Translating it yields CASSDPGLEQYF.

The V and J genes are TRBV7-3 and TRBJ2-6, with TRBD2 matching 10 bases. CDR3 length: 18 amino acids. V lost 4 bases to trimming and J lost 0 bases; unmatched junction nucleotides: 6. Looked up from germline, CDR1 is SGHTA and CDR2 is FQGTGA. CDR3 DNA: TGTGCCAGCAGCTCCATTACTAGCGGGACCTCTGGGGCCAACGTCCTGACTTTC. Translated: CASSSITSGTSGANVLTF. Together with reference TRBV7-3 and TRBJ2-6, the CDR3 gives the full variable domain: GAGVSQTPSNKVTEKGKYVELRCDPISGHTALYWYRQSLGQGPEFLIYFQGTGAADDSGLPNDRFFAVRPEGSVSTLKIQRTERGDSAVYLCASSSITSGTSGANVLTFGAGSRLTVL.

The chain couples TRBV6-5 to TRBJ1-5, with a possible D match to TRBD1 (5 bases). Between the trimmed V and J ends, which lost 8 bases and 0 bases, there was a span of 11 bases. Germline lookup yields CDR1 MNHEY and CDR2 SVGAGI. This CDR3 comprises 14 residues. The DNA for the CDR3 is TGTGCCAGCGGCAGCGACAGTAGCAATCAGCCCCAGCATTTT. Residues: CASGSDSSNQPQHF.